Listed here is a single TCR beta chain. V shed 1 base and J shed 3 bases, with 12 bases lying between them. Germline V CDR1 and CDR2: SEHNR, FQNEAQ (reference sequence). The CDR3 contains 15 residues. The data derive from a study of T cell responses to AZD1222 COVID-19 vaccine. Generated by immunoSEQ multiplex PCR, the TCRdb table keeps only in-frame clones and is missing some. The data contain roughly 100,000 clones, roughly 87% of them singletons. Sequences were derived from peripheral blood, sampled 28 days after the second AZD1222 dose. This clonotype originated in an adult who received the AZD1222 COVID-19 vaccine. The chain has TRBV7-9 and TRBJ1-2, with no clear D. CDR3 in DNA: TGTGCCAGCAGCTTAGGACTCCCATTTGACTATGGCTACACCTTC. This gives the protein CASSLGLPFDYGYTF.